The 25 T cell receptor beta chains below come from one sample, sequenced in a study of control samples from healthy donors and cancer patients. The data were produced by immunoSEQ multiplex PCR, yet TCRdb's version contains in-frame clones alone and is incomplete. This sample carries 65,000 to 75,000 clones, 87% of them seen once, and the ten largest clones take 4%. Sequenced material: blood. Receptors originate from a woman in her forties or fifties in good health.

The J gene is TRBJ1-6, the V gene TRBV7-9; D possibly corresponds to TRBD1 (6 bases). The CDR3 spans 15 residues. Germline V gives CDR1 SEHNR, CDR2 FQNEAQ (reference sequence). Trimming shortened V by 0 bases and J by 7 bases, and 10 bases separated the two germline ends. In DNA form, the CDR3 reads TGTGCCAGCAGCTTAGCGACAGGAACGAATTCACCCCTCCACTTT. Amino acid sequence: CASSLATGTNSPLHF.

V usage is TRBV21-1 and J usage is TRBJ2-7; TRBD2 reflects the table's D call only, with no check against the DNA. TRBV21-1 is shown as a pseudogene. This CDR3 is 17 amino acids long. The CDR3 DNA reads as TGTGCCAGCAGCAAAGTTGTGGGAGGGCCTTTAAGGCCCGAGCAGTACTTC. Protein product: CASSKVVGGPLRPEQYF.

The chain carries TRBV27 and TRBJ1-5; D is possibly TRBD1 (5 bases). Germline loops: CDR1 MNHEY, CDR2 SMNVEV (reference sequence). The CDR3 has 15 residues. Trimming took 5 bases from V and 3 from J, leaving 14 bases between them. The CDR3 region is CASSPWGGSNQPQHF. In DNA form, the CDR3 reads TGTGCCAGCAGTCCCTGGGGGGGATCCAATCAGCCCCAGCATTTT.

This clone was detected once. The gene calls are TRBV7-9 and TRBJ1-4, with 7 positions matching TRBD1. Unmatched junction bases numbered 11, after V lost 10 bases and J lost 0 bases. Germline V lookup: CDR1 SEHNR, CDR2 FQNEAQ (reference sequence). CDR3 length equals 16 residues. The CDR3: CATGGGAAATNEKLFF. Written as DNA, the CDR3 is TGTGCCACAGGGGGTGGGGCAGCCGCAACTAATGAAAAACTGTTTTTT.

V and J are TRBV3-1 (or the pseudogene TRBV3-2) and TRBJ2-1, with D unclear. The V gene's germline CDR1 is LGHDT and CDR2 YNNKEL (reference sequence). V lost 4 bases, J lost 0 bases, and 13 bases lay in between. This CDR3 has 16 amino acids. As DNA, the CDR3 is TGTGCCAGCAGCCTAGATCCTATTAGCTCCTACAATGAGCAGTTCTTC. This encodes CASSLDPISSYNEQFF.

V is TRBV20-1 and J is TRBJ2-7; tentatively, D is TRBD1 or TRBD2 (5 bases each). The CDR3 totals 14 residues. Germline V lookup: CDR1 DFQATT, CDR2 SNEGSKA (reference sequence). V was shortened by 3 bases and J by 2 bases, with 14 bases between the two germline ends. CDR3 loop: CSASRSGTTYEQYF. The CDR3 DNA reads TGCAGTGCTAGTCGTTCCGGGACCACCTACGAGCAGTACTTC.

V usage is TRBV4-2 and J usage is TRBJ2-1, with 7 bases that match TRBD2. This CDR3 contains 17 residues. Losses at the gene ends were 1 base for V and 2 bases for J; bases not matched to a gene: 8. CDR1 and CDR2 (germline): LGHNA, YNFKEQ. CDR3 residues: CASSQVLSGGPYNEQFF. DNA for the CDR3: TGTGCCAGCAGCCAAGTATTGTCGGGAGGTCCCTACAATGAGCAGTTCTTC.

The gene calls are TRBV29-1 and TRBJ1-1; 7 bases fit TRBD1. Germline trimming cut 7 bases from V and 0 bases from J; bases unmatched to any gene: 5. This CDR3 comprises 13 residues. The V gene's germline CDR1 is SQVTM and CDR2 ANQGSEA. The CDR3 sequence: CSALTGVNTEAFF. CDR3 DNA: TGCAGCGCGTTAACAGGGGTGAACACTGAAGCTTTCTTT.

V gene TRBV2 combines with J gene TRBJ1-1, with 8 bases aligning to TRBD1. V trimming: 6 bases; J trimming: 5 bases; junction bases outside the gene matches: 5. The germline CDR1 and CDR2 sequences are SNHLY and FYNNEI. The CDR3 loop spans 13 amino acids. CDR3 loop: CASSNRGETEAFF. CDR3 sequence (DNA): TGTGCCAGCAGCAACAGGGGGGAAACTGAAGCTTTCTTT.

This clone is labeled as medium-sized. V and J are TRBV5-6 and TRBJ2-7; TRBD2 matches 9 bases. Unmatched junction bases numbered 5, after V lost 0 bases and J lost 4 bases. The CDR3 spans 15 residues. The germline CDR1 and CDR2 sequences are SGHDT and YYEEEE. CDR3 nucleotides: TGTGCCAGCAGCTTGGGGGCGGGAGGGCCGTACGAGCAGTACTTC. It translates to CASSLGAGGPYEQYF.

V usage is TRBV24-1 and J usage is TRBJ2-1; the D is unclear. V gave up 5 bases and J gave up 2 bases, with 6 bases separating them. This CDR3 is built from 13 residues. Germline V lookup: CDR1 KGHDR, CDR2 SFDVKD. This CDR3 is CATSVSPYNEQFF. The CDR3 nucleotides read TGTGCCACCAGTGTAAGCCCCTACAATGAGCAGTTCTTC.

V and J are TRBV6-1 and TRBJ2-4; D remains unclear. V shed 1 base and J shed 3 bases, with 7 bases lying between them. Per the germline V gene, CDR1 is MNHNS and CDR2 is SASEGT. There are 14 residues in the CDR3. CDR3 bases: TGTGCCAGCAGTGAAGGGGTCGACAAAAACATTCAGTACTTC. It yields the protein CASSEGVDKNIQYF.

This clone was detected only once. This chain links TRBV6-2 or TRBV6-3 with TRBJ2-1, with 12 bases identical to TRBD2. This CDR3 has 20 residues. Trimming at V came to 2 bases and at J to 7 bases, leaving 18 bases not matched to a gene. From germline, CDR1 is MNHEY and CDR2 SVGEGT. The CDR3 DNA is TGTGCCAGCAGTTACCCGAGATCGACTAGCGGGAGTCAAAGTTTAAATGAGCAGTTCTTC. It yields the protein CASSYPRSTSGSQSLNEQFF.

The chain has TRBV27 and TRBJ2-1, with 9 positions matching TRBD2. From germline, CDR1 is MNHEY and CDR2 SMNVEV (reference sequence). The V segment lost 5 bases and the J segment 9 bases; nucleotides outside the gene matches: 11. The CDR3 sequence is 15 residues long. CDR3 bases: TGTGCCAGCAGTCTGTCCGGGACTAGCAGGGTTGAGCAGTTCTTC. Translated, it gives CASSLSGTSRVEQFF.

Note on this clone: This sample includes further DNA sequences coding for the same CDR3. The J gene is TRBJ1-1, the V gene TRBV20-1; D gene uncertain. This CDR3 is 10 amino acids long. Germline assignment: CDR1 DFQATT and CDR2 SNEGSKA (reference sequence). Trimming removed 6 bases at V and 5 bases at J, with 7 bases between. The CDR3 reads CSARWTEAFF. The CDR3 nucleotides are TGCAGTGCCCGGTGGACTGAAGCTTTCTTT.

V and J are TRBV10-1 and TRBJ1-4; D ambiguous. V lost 2 bases and J 0 bases, leaving 7 bases between the germline ends. CDR3 length equals 15 residues. Germline V lookup: CDR1 WNHNN, CDR2 SYGVQD (reference sequence). DNA for the CDR3: TGCGCCAGCAGTGAGCCGGCCGCAACTAATGAAAAACTGTTTTTT. It encodes CASSEPAATNEKLFF.

This clone has a handful of counts. The V and J genes are TRBV28 and TRBJ1-1; 7 bases agree with TRBD1. The CDR3 has 13 amino acids. The V segment lost 5 bases and the J segment 7 bases; nucleotides outside the gene matches: 7. The germline V gene has CDR1 MDHEN and CDR2 SYDVKM. CDR3 protein: CASSHRGTVEAFF. CDR3 sequence (DNA): TGTGCCAGCAGTCACAGGGGAACCGTTGAAGCTTTCTTT.

This chain connects TRBV9 to TRBJ1-1; D not resolved. The CDR3 consists of 14 residues. Between the trimmed V and J ends, which lost 0 bases and 0 bases, there was a span of 6 bases. Germline values: CDR1 SGDLS, CDR2 YYNGEE. The CDR3 is CASSVGRLNTEAFF. The CDR3 DNA is TGTGCCAGCAGCGTAGGACGGCTGAACACTGAAGCTTTCTTT.

This chain connects TRBV21-1 to TRBJ2-2. TRBV21-1 is classified as a pseudogene. This CDR3 contains 14 residues. This CDR3 is CASSNKANTGELFF. CDR3 nucleotides: TGTGCCAGCAGCAATAAAGCGAACACCGGGGAGCTGTTTTTT.

The J gene is TRBJ1-6, the V gene TRBV30; 8 bases align to TRBD1. The CDR3 is made up of 13 amino acids. With 8 bases clipped from V and 7 bases from J, the junction kept 7 bases outside the gene matches. CDR1 GTSNPN and CDR2 SVGIG come from the germline V gene (reference sequence). The DNA for the CDR3 is TGTGCCCACCGGACAGGGAACAATTCACCCCTCCACTTT. Translated: CAHRTGNNSPLHF.

As DNA, the CDR3 is TGTGCCAGCAGCCAAGACCTAGCGGGATTATACGAGCAGTACTTC. This sequence encodes CASSQDLAGLYEQYF. The chain recombines TRBV3-1 (or the pseudogene TRBV3-2) with TRBJ2-7; 9 bases agree with TRBD2. The CDR3 is 15 amino acids. Trimming removed 0 bases from V and 4 bases from J; junction bases left unmatched: 4. The germline gives CDR1 LGHDT, CDR2 YNNKEL (reference sequence).

The chain uses TRBV19 and TRBJ1-4; 7 nucleotides agree with TRBD1. V shed 8 bases, J shed 0 bases, and the junction held 6 bases outside the gene matches. This CDR3 is 15 amino acids long. Germline CDR1 LNHDA, CDR2 SQIVND (reference sequence). CDR3 DNA: TGTGCCAGTTCATTTCAGGGGGCAACTAATGAAAAACTGTTTTTT. Protein product: CASSFQGATNEKLFF.

This chain connects TRBV30 to TRBJ2-7; 8 bases align to TRBD1. The V segment lost 2 bases and the J segment 5 bases; nucleotides outside the gene matches: 8. This CDR3 region has 14 residues. Per germline, CDR1 GTSNPN and CDR2 SVGIG (reference sequence). In DNA form, the CDR3 reads TGTGCCTGGAGTCCCCTAGGACAGGGTAACGAGCAGTACTTC. It codes for CAWSPLGQGNEQYF.

Only one count was recorded for this clone. The chain joins TRBV21-1 to TRBJ1-5; no check of the table's D call, TRBD1, against the DNA was made. TRBV21-1 is annotated as a pseudogene. This CDR3 is built from 14 residues. The chain's CDR3 is CASSVQESNQPQHF. The DNA for the CDR3 is TGTGCCAGCAGCGTGCAGGAAAGCAATCAGCCCCAGCATTTT.

As DNA, the CDR3 is TGTGCCAGTAGTATAGTGAGGGAGAGGCAGCCCCAGCATTTT. Encoded protein: CASSIVRERQPQHF. The chain combines TRBV19 with TRBJ1-5; D remains unclear. The length of the CDR3 is 14 residues. Between the trimmed V and J ends, which lost 1 base and 7 bases, there was a span of 11 bases. The germline V gene has CDR1 LNHDA and CDR2 SQIVND (reference sequence).